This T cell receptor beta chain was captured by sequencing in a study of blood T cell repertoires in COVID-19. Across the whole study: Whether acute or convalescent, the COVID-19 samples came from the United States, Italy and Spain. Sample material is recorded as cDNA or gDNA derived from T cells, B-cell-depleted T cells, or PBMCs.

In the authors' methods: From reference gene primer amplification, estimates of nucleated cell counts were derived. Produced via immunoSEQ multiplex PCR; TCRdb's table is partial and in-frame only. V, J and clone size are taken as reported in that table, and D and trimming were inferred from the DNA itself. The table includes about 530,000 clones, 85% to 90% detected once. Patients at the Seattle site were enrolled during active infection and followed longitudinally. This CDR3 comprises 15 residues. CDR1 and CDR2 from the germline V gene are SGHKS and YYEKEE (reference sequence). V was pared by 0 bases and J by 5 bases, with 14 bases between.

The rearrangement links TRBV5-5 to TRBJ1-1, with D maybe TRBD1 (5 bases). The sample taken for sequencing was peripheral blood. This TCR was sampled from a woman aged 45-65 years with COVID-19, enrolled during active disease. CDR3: CASSLAGGVKTEAFF. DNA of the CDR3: TGTGCCAGCAGCTTGGCGGGGGGGGTTAAAACTGAAGCTTTCTTT.